This T cell receptor beta chain was recovered during a study of technical replicates of blood from a handful of donors. With 5 bases clipped from V and 4 bases from J, the junction kept 17 bases outside the gene matches. The CDR3 extends over 18 amino acids. Germline V CDR1 and CDR2: LNHDA, SQIVND (reference sequence). Produced via immunoSEQ multiplex PCR; TCRdb's table is partial and in-frame only. This sample has roughly 87,000 clones, with roughly 94% found just once. Sample: T cells isolated from PBMCs. The TCR sequence derives from a human donor in good health. The V and J genes are TRBV19 and TRBJ2-5, with TRBD2 identical over 9 bases. The CDR3 here is CASSPSGANFIQRETQYF. CDR3 DNA sequence: TGTGCCAGTAGTCCTAGCGGGGCCAACTTTATCCAGAGAGAGACCCAGTACTTC.